Sequencing of this T cell receptor beta chain was carried out in a study of T cells in narcolepsy. CDR1 and CDR2 from the germline V gene are SGHAT and FQNNGV. V lost 3 bases and J lost 8, with 13 bases in between. The CDR3 has 14 amino acids. Profiling relied on immunoSEQ multiplex PCR, and the TCRdb table lists in-frame clones only, not all of them. The top ten clones hold 1% to 1.5% of a sample with tens of thousands of clones, more than 80% of them seen once. The chain is built from TRBV11-2 and TRBJ1-4; D is uncertain. This TCR was recovered from a human donor with narcolepsy. Sequenced: CD45RA- memory CD4+ T cells from PBMCs. CDR3 coding DNA: TGTGCCAGCAGCTTGGGAGGGCTTCCCGAAAAACTGTTTTTT. It encodes CASSLGGLPEKLFF.